Presented here are 24 T cell receptor beta chains from one specimen sequenced in a study of T cell changes during pregnancy in multiple sclerosis. This table comes from immunoSEQ multiplex PCR, and its TCRdb copy is limited to in-frame clones, with some not included. The sample lists some 93,000 clones, 85% to 95% seen once, with just over 2% in the top ten. The source was peripheral blood, collected after pregnancy. The source of these receptors is a female donor with multiple sclerosis, enrolled in a pregnancy study.

The chain combines TRBV11-2 with TRBJ2-5; 10 positions match TRBD1. V trimming: 8 bases; J trimming: 4 bases; junction bases outside the gene matches: 13. The CDR3 spans 16 residues. Germline V gene sequence: CDR1 SGHAT, CDR2 FQNNGV. The CDR3 coding sequence is TGTGCCAGCCATATGGGACAGGGGTTGGATGGAGAGACCCAGTACTTC. The encoded protein is CASHMGQGLDGETQYF.

This clone was seen once. J is TRBJ1-2 and V is TRBV2; TRBD1 aligns across 12 bases. The V and J ends lost 4 bases and 4 bases, in that order; junction bases with no gene match: 1. The CDR3 length is 14 residues. Per germline, CDR1 SNHLY and CDR2 FYNNEI. As DNA, the CDR3 is TGTGCCAGCAGTGCGGGACAGGGGGCCTATGGCTACACCTTC. It yields the protein CASSAGQGAYGYTF.

CDR3 in DNA: TGTGCCAGCAGCCGACAGGGTTGGGGACCCCTCCACTTT. Protein product: CASSRQGWGPLHF. The gene calls are TRBV28 and TRBJ1-6; 7 bases match TRBD1. The germline V gene encodes CDR1 MDHEN and CDR2 SYDVKM. The V segment lost 6 bases and the J segment 12 bases; nucleotides outside the gene matches: 8. This CDR3 is 13 amino acids long.

The chain combines TRBV11-2 with TRBJ2-7, with D hard to call. This CDR3 contains 12 residues. Trimming took 7 bases from V and 2 from J, leaving 9 bases between them. Germline values: CDR1 SGHAT, CDR2 FQNNGV. CDR3 in DNA: TGTGCCAGCAACGGCGGCGCCTACGAGCAGTACTTC. As protein: CASNGGAYEQYF.

V usage is TRBV6-5 and J usage is TRBJ2-5, with TRBD2 matching over 9 bases. The CDR3 is 14 amino acids. Trimming at V came to 6 bases and at J to 4 bases, leaving 6 bases not matched to a gene. Per germline, CDR1 MNHEY and CDR2 SVGAGI. The CDR3 sequence: CASSPGLAGETQYF. The CDR3 DNA follows: TGTGCCAGCAGCCCGGGACTAGCTGGAGAGACCCAGTACTTC.

The CDR3 loop is CASSLFTGAYGYTF. In DNA form, the CDR3 reads TGTGCCAGCAGTTTATTCACAGGGGCTTATGGCTACACCTTC. The chain employs TRBV27 and TRBJ1-2; 7 positions match TRBD1. Germline lookup yields CDR1 MNHEY and CDR2 SMNVEV (reference sequence). V trimming: 1 base; J trimming: 5 bases; junction bases outside the gene matches: 4. This CDR3 has 14 amino acids.

This chain connects TRBV4-1 to TRBJ2-7; 7 nucleotides line up with TRBD1. The CDR3 totals 17 residues. J was trimmed by 2 bases and V by 0 bases; bases with no gene match: 10. Germline V gene lookup returns CDR1 MGHRA and CDR2 YSYEKL. This CDR3 reads CASSQDRTTGIPYEQYF. The CDR3 nucleotides read TGCGCCAGCAGCCAAGATCGAACGACAGGGATTCCCTACGAGCAGTACTTC.

This clone occurred a few times. The J gene is TRBJ1-2, the V gene TRBV7-9; D remains ambiguous. Germline-derived CDR1 and CDR2 are SEHNR and FQNEAQ (reference sequence). V was pared by 1 base and J by 4 bases, with 7 bases between. This CDR3 is built from 13 residues. The CDR3, as DNA: TGTGCCAGCAGCTTAGGAGGAGTCTATGGCTACACCTTC. It specifies CASSLGGVYGYTF.

The chain is built from TRBV10-3 and TRBJ2-7; 9 bases agree with TRBD1. Germline V lookup: CDR1 ENHRY, CDR2 SYGVKD. The CDR3 contains 12 residues. The trim removed 10 bases at V and 5 bases at J, leaving 6 bases unmatched. In DNA form, the CDR3 reads TGTGCCACCGGACGGGACAGGGACGAGCAGTACTTC. Translating it yields CATGRDRDEQYF.

V gene TRBV11-2 combines with J gene TRBJ2-7, with D unclear. V was clipped by 5 bases and J by 6 bases, with 8 bases between them. Germline V gives CDR1 SGHAT, CDR2 FQNNGV. There are 11 residues in the CDR3. The CDR3 here is CASSPSREQYF. CDR3 sequence (DNA): TGTGCCAGCAGCCCCTCTCGCGAGCAGTACTTC.

The chain is built from TRBV5-1 and TRBJ1-1, with TRBD1 as a possible D gene (5 bases). This CDR3 has 15 amino acids. Germline assignment: CDR1 SGHRS and CDR2 YFSETQ. V lost 3 bases and J 3 bases, leaving 15 bases between the germline ends. In DNA, the CDR3 is TGCGCCAGCAGCTCTTCCACCCCGGGGGACACTGAAGCTTTCTTT. Its translation is CASSSSTPGDTEAFF.

The chain carries TRBV10-1 and TRBJ2-2; D unresolved. This CDR3 is 14 amino acids long. Germline CDR1 and CDR2: WNHNN and SYGVQD (reference sequence). Trimming pared 3 bases from V and 3 bases from J, leaving 8 bases between. This CDR3 is CASSDRYYTGELFF. CDR3 coding DNA: TGCGCCAGCAGTGATCGCTACTACACCGGGGAGCTGTTTTTT.

V usage is TRBV4-1 and J usage is TRBJ1-2; D is ambiguous. Germline CDR1 and CDR2: MGHRA and YSYEKL. The CDR3 has 15 residues. V was clipped by 5 bases and J by 2 bases, with 15 bases between them. CDR3 amino acids: CASSLQTLPNYGYTF. The CDR3 DNA is TGCGCCAGCAGCTTACAGACACTTCCCAACTATGGCTACACCTTC.

The CDR3: CASSKDRAEDTQYF. The CDR3 region has the DNA TGCGCCAGCAGCAAAGACAGGGCAGAAGATACGCAGTATTTT. The genes are TRBV5-1 and TRBJ2-3, with 7 bases that match TRBD1. Germline V lookup: CDR1 SGHRS, CDR2 YFSETQ. This CDR3 spans 14 amino acids. J gave up 5 bases and V 4 bases, and 7 bases lay outside the gene matches.

This clone was detected only once. The rearrangement joins TRBV10-2 to TRBJ1-1; TRBD1 aligns across 8 bases. The length of the CDR3 is 14 residues. V trimming: 5 bases; J trimming: 6 bases; junction bases outside the gene matches: 8. CDR1 WSHSY and CDR2 SAAADI come from the germline V gene. The CDR3 DNA reads TGCGCCAGCAGTCAGACAGGGGAGAGGCCTGAAGCTTTCTTT. Its translation is CASSQTGERPEAFF.

The J gene is TRBJ2-7, the V gene TRBV7-2; D possibly corresponds to TRBD1 (6 bases). The CDR3 spans 13 residues. CDR1 and CDR2 (germline): SGHTA, FQGNSA. V lost 3 bases, J lost 1 base, and 7 bases lay in between. CDR3 bases: TGTGCCAGCAGCTTCGACAGGTCCTACGAGCAGTACTTC. Translated: CASSFDRSYEQYF.

V usage is TRBV7-8 and J usage is TRBJ1-5; TRBD1 is a possible D gene (6 bases). The CDR3 is 21 amino acids. The germline gives CDR1 SGHVS, CDR2 FQNEAQ. With 1 base removed from V and 0 bases from J, the gap between germline ends came to 25 bases. The chain's CDR3 is CASSLVRGFGDVGTSNQPQHF. Here the CDR3 DNA reads TGTGCCAGCAGCTTAGTCAGGGGTTTCGGAGACGTCGGAACTAGCAATCAGCCCCAGCATTTT.

The chain employs TRBV6-1 and TRBJ1-1, with D possibly matching TRBD1 (5 bases). The V gene's germline CDR1 is MNHNS and CDR2 SASEGT. This CDR3 is built from 14 residues. V was trimmed by 3 bases and J by 1 base, leaving 9 bases between them. Written as DNA, the CDR3 is TGTGCCAGCAGTGAGACGGGGGGGAACACTGAAGCTTTCTTT. Translating it yields CASSETGGNTEAFF.

This chain connects TRBV30 to TRBJ2-7; tentative D call: TRBD1 (6 bases). The germline V gene encodes CDR1 GTSNPN and CDR2 SVGIG (reference sequence). The ends were cut back, 2 bases at V and 1 base at J, with 9 bases in the middle. CDR3 length equals 13 residues. The chain's CDR3 is CAWSRGISYEQYF. CDR3 nucleotide sequence: TGTGCCTGGAGTAGGGGGATTTCCTACGAGCAGTACTTC.

The rearrangement links TRBV5-6 to TRBJ1-1; TRBD1 matches 9 bases. CDR3 length: 15 amino acids. V dropped 5 bases and J dropped 1; count of bases not matched to a gene: 6. Germline CDR1 SGHDT, CDR2 YYEEEE. CDR3 bases: TGTGCCAGCAGTTTTGAGACAGGGGGGAACACTGAAGCTTTCTTT. This gives the protein CASSFETGGNTEAFF. Filled out from reference TRBV5-6 and TRBJ1-1, the complete variable domain reads DAGVTQSPTHLIKTRGQQVTLRCSPKSGHDTVSWYQQALGQGPQFIFQYYEEEERQRGNFPDRFSGHQFPNYSSELNVNALLLGDSALYLCASSFETGGNTEAFFGQGTRLTVV.

The V gene is TRBV4-2, the J gene TRBJ2-2, with TRBD2 matching over 13 bases. V was clipped by 1 base and J by 4 bases; unmatched bases: 0. This CDR3 comprises 16 residues. Per germline, CDR1 LGHNA and CDR2 YNFKEQ. In DNA, the CDR3 is TGTGCCAGCAGCCAAGGACTAGCGGGAGGCACCGGGGAGCTGTTTTTT. Translated: CASSQGLAGGTGELFF.

The chain joins TRBV19 to TRBJ1-2; D is uncertain. This CDR3 has 13 residues. Deletions cut 8 bases from V and 1 base from J, with 11 bases between. CDR1 is LNHDA and CDR2 is SQIVND in the germline V gene (reference sequence). The CDR3 DNA follows: TGTGCCAGTGCATTCGGGAATAACTATGGCTACACCTTC. Translating gives CASAFGNNYGYTF.

The chain couples TRBV4-1 to TRBJ1-1, with TRBD1 as a possible D gene (6 bases). Looked up from germline, CDR1 is MGHRA and CDR2 is YSYEKL. Deletions cut 5 bases from V and 6 bases from J, with 13 bases between. The CDR3 is 13 residues long. CDR3: CASSAGGAPEAFF. Here the CDR3 DNA reads TGCGCCAGCAGCGCGGGGGGGGCCCCTGAAGCTTTCTTT.

The rearrangement uses TRBV4-2 and TRBJ2-3; the D gene is possibly TRBD2 (6 bases). Germline V gene data show CDR1 as LGHNA and CDR2 as YNFKEQ. Trimming stripped 0 bases from V and 10 bases from J, with 17 bases between. The CDR3 has 15 residues. In nucleotides, the CDR3 is TGTGCCAGCAGCCAAGATGTGCTAGCGAGCGCCCCGCAGTATTTT. It encodes CASSQDVLASAPQYF.